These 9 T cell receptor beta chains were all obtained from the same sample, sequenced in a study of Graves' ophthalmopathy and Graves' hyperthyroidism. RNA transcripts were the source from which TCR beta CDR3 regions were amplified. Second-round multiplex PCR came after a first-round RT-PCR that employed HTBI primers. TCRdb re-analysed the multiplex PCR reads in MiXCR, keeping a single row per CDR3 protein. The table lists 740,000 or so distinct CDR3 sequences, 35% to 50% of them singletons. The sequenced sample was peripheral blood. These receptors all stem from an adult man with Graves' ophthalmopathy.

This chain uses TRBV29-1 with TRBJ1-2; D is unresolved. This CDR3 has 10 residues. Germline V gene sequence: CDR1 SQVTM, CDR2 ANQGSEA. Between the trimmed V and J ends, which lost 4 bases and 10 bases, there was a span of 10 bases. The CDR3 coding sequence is TGCAGCGTTGGGCAAGGAGTCTACACCTTC. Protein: CSVGQGVYTF.

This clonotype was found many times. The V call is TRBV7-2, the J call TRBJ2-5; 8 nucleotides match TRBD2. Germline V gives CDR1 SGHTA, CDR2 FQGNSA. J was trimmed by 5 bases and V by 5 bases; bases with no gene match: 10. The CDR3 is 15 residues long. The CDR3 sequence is CASSPQAGDFETQYF. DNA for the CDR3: TGTGCCAGCAGCCCGCAAGCGGGAGACTTTGAGACCCAGTACTTC.

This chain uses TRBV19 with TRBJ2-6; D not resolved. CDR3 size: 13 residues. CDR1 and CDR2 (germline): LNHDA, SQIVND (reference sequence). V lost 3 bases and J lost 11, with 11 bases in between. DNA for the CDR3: TGTGCCAGTAGTATCGGCGGTGCCTACGTCCTGACTTTC. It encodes CASSIGGAYVLTF.

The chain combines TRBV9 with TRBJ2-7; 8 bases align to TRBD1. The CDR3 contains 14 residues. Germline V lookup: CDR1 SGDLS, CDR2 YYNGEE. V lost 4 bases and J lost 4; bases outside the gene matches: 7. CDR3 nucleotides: TGTGCCAGCAGCCGGGCAGGGGGCGTATACGAGCAGTACTTC. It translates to CASSRAGGVYEQYF. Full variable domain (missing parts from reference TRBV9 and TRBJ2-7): DSGVTQTPKHLITATGQRVTLRCSPRSGDLSVYWYQQSLDQGLQFLIQYYNGEERAKGNILERFSAQQFPDLHSELNLSSLELGDSALYFCASSRAGGVYEQYFGPGTRLTVT.

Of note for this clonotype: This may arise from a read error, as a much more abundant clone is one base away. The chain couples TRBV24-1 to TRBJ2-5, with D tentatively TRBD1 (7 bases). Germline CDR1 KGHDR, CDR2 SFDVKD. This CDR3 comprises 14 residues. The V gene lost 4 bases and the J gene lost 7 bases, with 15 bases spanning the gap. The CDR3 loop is CATSETGRGGTQYF. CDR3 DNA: TGTGCCACCAGTGAGACAGGGCGGGGAGGGACCCAGTACTTC.

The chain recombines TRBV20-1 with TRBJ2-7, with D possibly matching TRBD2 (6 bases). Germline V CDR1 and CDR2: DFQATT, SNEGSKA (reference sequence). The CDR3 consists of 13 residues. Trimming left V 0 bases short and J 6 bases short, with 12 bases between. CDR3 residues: CSARERGTGEQYF. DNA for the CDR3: TGCAGTGCTAGAGAGCGGGGTACGGGCGAGCAGTACTTC.

Here the CDR3 reads CSVEDYGSGVTDTQYF. CDR3 sequence (DNA): TGCAGCGTTGAAGATTACGGTAGCGGGGTCACAGATACGCAGTATTTT. The chain combines TRBV29-1 with TRBJ2-3; 8 bases are shared with TRBD2. Germline V gene lookup returns CDR1 SQVTM and CDR2 ANQGSEA. V lost 0 bases to trimming and J lost 2 bases; unmatched junction nucleotides: 7. This CDR3 is built from 16 residues.

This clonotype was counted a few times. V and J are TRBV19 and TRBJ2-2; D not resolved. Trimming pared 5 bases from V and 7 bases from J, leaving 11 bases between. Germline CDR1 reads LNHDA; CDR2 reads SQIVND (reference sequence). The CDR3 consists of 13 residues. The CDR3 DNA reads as TGTGCCAGTAGTGCCAGGACGGGCGGGGAGCTGTTTTTT. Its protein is CASSARTGGELFF.

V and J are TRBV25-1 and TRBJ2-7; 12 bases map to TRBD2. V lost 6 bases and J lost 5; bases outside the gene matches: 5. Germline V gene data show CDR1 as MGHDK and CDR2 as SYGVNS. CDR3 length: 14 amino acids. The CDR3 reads CASRASGRVDEQYF. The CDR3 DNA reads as TGTGCCAGCAGGGCTAGCGGGAGGGTTGACGAGCAGTACTTC.